Below, 15 T cell receptor beta chains from the same sample are listed, as sequenced in a study of identical twins. TCRdb recomputed calls from the 5' RACE reads with MiXCR, one row per CDR3 protein. Of 430,000 or so distinct CDR3 sequences listed, 20% to 25% are singletons. This sample also appeared in a second study, on T cells expressing NK-cell markers.

Sequenced sample: CD4+ T cells sorted from blood. The receptors were gathered from a woman under 30 in good health.

The chain combines TRBV20-1 with TRBJ2-7; D is ambiguous. CDR3 length equals 12 residues. V gave up 3 bases and J gave up 2 bases, with 8 bases separating them. CDR1 and CDR2 from the germline V gene are DFQATT and SNEGSKA (reference sequence). The CDR3 nucleotides are TGCAGTGCTAGCTCGGCGACCTACGAGCAGTACTTC. Amino acid sequence: CSASSATYEQYF.

This clonotype was detected a few times. The V call is TRBV5-1, the J call TRBJ1-1; D unresolved. V lost 3 bases and J 6 bases, leaving 12 bases between the germline ends. The CDR3 covers 13 residues. Germline V gives CDR1 SGHRS, CDR2 YFSETQ. The CDR3 DNA follows: TGCGCCAGCAGCTCCGACCGCCAGGCTGAAGCTTTCTTT. Translated: CASSSDRQAEAFF.

The V call is TRBV19, the J call TRBJ1-5; 7 nucleotides line up with TRBD1. The J segment lost 5 bases and the V segment lost 3 bases, leaving 4 bases of the junction unmatched. The germline CDR1 and CDR2 sequences are LNHDA and SQIVND (reference sequence). The CDR3 has 14 amino acids. CDR3 nucleotides: TGTGCCAGTAGTATTCACAGGGGAGATCAGCCCCAGCATTTT. The encoded protein is CASSIHRGDQPQHF.

The rearrangement uses TRBV24-1 and TRBJ2-2, with TRBD1 identical over 8 bases. CDR3 length equals 18 residues. With 5 bases clipped from V and 3 bases from J, the junction kept 13 bases outside the gene matches. The germline V gene encodes CDR1 KGHDR and CDR2 SFDVKD. CDR3 sequence reads: CATSGRASGGAHTGELFF. The CDR3 DNA sequence: TGTGCCACCAGTGGCCGGGCATCAGGGGGCGCGCACACCGGGGAGCTGTTTTTT.

This clonotype was counted between two and nine times. The V gene is TRBV7-2, the J gene TRBJ2-3; the D gene is possibly TRBD2 (6 bases). V shed 2 bases and J shed 0 bases, with 15 bases lying between them. CDR3 size: 17 residues. Germline CDR1 reads SGHTA; CDR2 reads FQGNSA. The CDR3 protein is CASSLHARGLSTDTQYF. The CDR3 DNA reads as TGTGCCAGCAGCTTACACGCCCGGGGACTTAGCACAGATACGCAGTATTTT.

This sequence joins TRBV20-1 and TRBJ1-5; D is unresolved. This CDR3 has 13 amino acids. Between the trimmed V and J ends, which lost 2 bases and 0 bases, there was a span of 5 bases. The germline CDR1 and CDR2 sequences are DFQATT and SNEGSKA (reference sequence). Here the CDR3 DNA reads TGCAGTGCTAGACAGTATAGCAATCAGCCCCAGCATTTT. Encoded protein: CSARQYSNQPQHF.

This clonotype occurred a few times. This chain links TRBV24-1 with TRBJ2-1; D may correspond to TRBD1 or TRBD2 (5 bases each). V was cut by 12 bases and J by 5 bases, with 31 bases left in between. The CDR3 is made up of 18 amino acids. The germline CDR1 and CDR2 sequences are KGHDR and SFDVKD. The CDR3 DNA reads as TGTGCCTCCACCGGGGTAAGGGGAAATGGGAGATGGCACAATGAGCAGTTCTTC. Protein product: CASTGVRGNGRWHNEQFF.

The gene calls are TRBV7-3 and TRBJ1-1, with 9 bases that match TRBD1. Germline trimming cut 0 bases from V and 8 bases from J; bases unmatched to any gene: 4. The germline V gene has CDR1 SGHTA and CDR2 FQGTGA. This CDR3 contains 14 residues. The chain's CDR3 is CASSLTGQGPEAFF. As DNA, the CDR3 is TGTGCCAGCAGCTTAACCGGACAGGGGCCCGAAGCTTTCTTT.

There are a few counts of this clonotype. The chain links TRBV5-1 to TRBJ1-2, with a tentative D call TRBD1 (5 bases). The V and J ends lost 5 bases and 6 bases respectively, with 14 bases between them. Germline CDR1 SGHRS, CDR2 YFSETQ. This CDR3 has 13 amino acids. CDR3: CASSSGTMNGYTF. The CDR3 nucleotides are TGCGCCAGCAGTTCCGGGACTATGAATGGCTACACCTTC.

J is TRBJ2-2 and V is TRBV27, with 8 positions matching TRBD1. Trimming removed 4 bases from V and 7 bases from J; junction bases left unmatched: 11. This CDR3 is 16 amino acids long. In germline, CDR1 is MNHEY, CDR2 SMNVEV (reference sequence). The CDR3, as DNA: TGTGCCAGCAGTTCGCCGGGACAGGCAGTAATCGGGGAGCTGTTTTTT. Protein: CASSSPGQAVIGELFF.

The chain links TRBV6-2 or TRBV6-3 to TRBJ1-1; D not resolved. Germline-derived CDR1 and CDR2 are MNHEY and SVGEGT. The CDR3 has 13 amino acids. Trimming pared 4 bases from V and 6 bases from J, leaving 12 bases between. The CDR3 DNA sequence: TGTGCCAGCAGTTTGGTGGGGAAGCCTGAAGCTTTCTTT. Protein sequence: CASSLVGKPEAFF.

V and J are TRBV14 and TRBJ1-2; D not resolved. V shed 0 bases and J shed 5 bases, with 7 bases lying between them. The CDR3 sequence is 13 residues long. Germline lookup yields CDR1 SGHDN and CDR2 FVKESK. CDR3 DNA: TGTGCCAGCAGCCAAGATGCTAGTTATGGCTACACCTTC. Encoded protein: CASSQDASYGYTF.

The CDR3 bases are TGTGCCAGCAATTTGGGGAGTGAGCAAGAGACCCAGTACTTC. Translation gives CASNLGSEQETQYF. This chain links TRBV2 with TRBJ2-5; a weak D match, TRBD2 (5 bases). The CDR3 length is 14 residues. Germline values: CDR1 SNHLY, CDR2 FYNNEI. V dropped 7 bases and J dropped 2 bases, with 14 bases sitting between them.

This clonotype was detected many times. The V gene is TRBV5-1, the J gene TRBJ1-3; 8 nucleotides line up with TRBD1. This CDR3 spans 17 amino acids. Germline V gene sequence: CDR1 SGHRS, CDR2 YFSETQ. The J segment lost 2 bases and the V segment lost 4 bases, leaving 11 bases of the junction unmatched. The DNA of the CDR3 is TGCGCCAGCAGCCCGGACCGGACAGGGCGGACTGGAAACACCATATATTTT. Translated, it gives CASSPDRTGRTGNTIYF.

This clonotype occurred a few times. This chain connects TRBV29-1 to TRBJ2-5, with D possibly matching TRBD1 (6 bases). This CDR3 contains 14 residues. Trimming removed 2 bases from V and 5 bases from J, with 15 bases in between. CDR1 SQVTM and CDR2 ANQGSEA come from the germline V gene. This chain's CDR3 is CSVEKAGVTETQYF. CDR3 nucleotides: TGCAGCGTTGAAAAGGCAGGGGTTACGGAGACCCAGTACTTC.